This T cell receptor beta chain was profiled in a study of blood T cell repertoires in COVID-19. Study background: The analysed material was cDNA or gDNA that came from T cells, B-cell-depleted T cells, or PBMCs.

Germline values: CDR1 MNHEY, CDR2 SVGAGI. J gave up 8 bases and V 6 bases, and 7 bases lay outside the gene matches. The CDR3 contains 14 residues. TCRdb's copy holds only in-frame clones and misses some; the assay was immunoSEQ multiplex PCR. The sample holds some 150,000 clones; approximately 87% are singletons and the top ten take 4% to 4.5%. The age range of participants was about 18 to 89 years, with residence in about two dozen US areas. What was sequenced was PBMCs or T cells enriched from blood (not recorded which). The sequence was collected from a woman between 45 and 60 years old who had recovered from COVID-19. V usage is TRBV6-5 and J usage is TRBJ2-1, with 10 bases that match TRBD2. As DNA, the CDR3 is TGTGCCAGCAGCAGCAGCGGGAGGGCCGATGAGCAGTTCTTC. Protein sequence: CASSSSGRADEQFF.